Listed below are T cell receptor beta chains from one sample, sequenced in a study of cytomegalovirus exposure and HLA in healthy donors. Clones were sequenced by immunoSEQ multiplex PCR, and TCRdb holds only the in-frame ones, with some missing. The repertoire holds about 120,000 clones, about 80% seen once, with just under 3% in the top ten. Sequenced material: PBMCs. The origin of the receptors is a woman aged 18-29 years in good health and CMV-seropositive. Both conserved end residues are part of each CDR3. D genes are given only for firm matches. Size is stated for part of the rows, as once, few or many counts, or as a class when the clone is expanded.

d_call: NA
clone_size: NA
j_call: TRBJ2-1
v_call: TRBV6-5
cdr3_aa: CASGLVSEQFF
cdr3_nt: TGTGCCAGCGGCCTAGTTAGTGAGCAGTTCTTC

d_call: NA
clone_size: NA
j_call: TRBJ1-5
v_call: TRBV19
cdr3_aa: CASSPGYGQPQHF
cdr3_nt: TGTGCCAGTAGTCCAGGGTACGGTCAGCCCCAGCATTTT

d_call: NA
clone_size: NA
j_call: TRBJ2-7
v_call: TRBV7-3
cdr3_aa: CASSQGGGEQYF
cdr3_nt: TGTGCCAGCAGCCAGGGAGGAGGCGAGCAGTACTTC

d_call: TRBD1
clone_size: NA
j_call: TRBJ1-6
v_call: TRBV30
cdr3_aa: CAWSAGQDNSPLHF
cdr3_nt: TGTGCCTGGAGTGCGGGACAGGATAATTCACCCCTCCACTTT

d_call: TRBD1
clone_size: NA
j_call: TRBJ2-3
v_call: TRBV6-5
cdr3_aa: CASSYFGTGVDTQYF
cdr3_nt: TGTGCCAGCAGTTATTTTGGGACAGGGGTAGATACGCAGTATTTT

d_call: NA
clone_size: NA
j_call: TRBJ2-7
v_call: TRBV5-1
cdr3_aa: CASSLEGIAAFYEQYF
cdr3_nt: TGCGCCAGCAGCTTGGAAGGTATAGCGGCGTTCTACGAGCAGTACTTC

d_call: TRBD2
clone_size: NA
j_call: TRBJ2-1
v_call: TRBV27
cdr3_aa: CASSSGSVNEQFF
cdr3_nt: TGTGCCTCCTCTAGCGGGAGTGTAAATGAGCAGTTCTTC

d_call: TRBD2
clone_size: NA
j_call: TRBJ2-1
v_call: TRBV2
cdr3_aa: CASTETSGSYNEQFF
cdr3_nt: TGTGCCAGCACCGAGACTAGCGGGAGCTACAATGAGCAGTTCTTC

d_call: TRBD1
clone_size: NA
j_call: TRBJ1-1
v_call: TRBV7-9
cdr3_aa: CASYPGQGKNTEAFF
cdr3_nt: TGTGCCAGCTATCCGGGACAGGGGAAGAACACTGAAGCTTTCTTT

d_call: TRBD1
clone_size: NA
j_call: TRBJ1-2
v_call: TRBV18
cdr3_aa: CASSRGQGVSYGYTF
cdr3_nt: TGTGCCAGCTCACGCGGACAGGGGGTCAGCTATGGCTACACCTTC

d_call: NA
clone_size: NA
j_call: TRBJ2-7
v_call: TRBV13
cdr3_aa: CASSSSYEQYF
cdr3_nt: TGTGCCAGCAGCTCATCCTACGAGCAGTACTTC

d_call: NA
clone_size: NA
j_call: TRBJ2-5
v_call: TRBV7-9
cdr3_aa: CASSLVAASPSQYF
cdr3_nt: TGTGCCAGCAGCTTAGTTGCAGCGAGCCCTTCCCAGTACTTC

d_call: TRBD2
clone_size: NA
j_call: TRBJ2-1
v_call: TRBV9
cdr3_aa: CASSVVASGNNEQFF
cdr3_nt: TGTGCCAGCAGCGTAGTGGCTAGCGGAAACAATGAGCAGTTCTTC

d_call: NA
clone_size: NA
j_call: TRBJ1-1
v_call: TRBV5-6
cdr3_aa: CASSLGIQGSTEAFF
cdr3_nt: TGTGCCAGCAGCTTGGGTATCCAGGGGAGCACTGAAGCTTTCTTT

d_call: TRBD2
clone_size: NA
j_call: TRBJ2-2
v_call: TRBV5-4
cdr3_aa: CASSILTSGRRVPGRELFF
cdr3_nt: TGTGCCAGCAGCATTCTAACTAGCGGGAGACGGGTCCCAGGCCGGGAGCTGTTTTTT

d_call: TRBD2
clone_size: NA
j_call: TRBJ2-3
v_call: TRBV7-9
cdr3_aa: CASSSRVAGLTDTQYF
cdr3_nt: TGTGCCAGCAGCTCCCGGGTAGCGGGGCTCACAGATACGCAGTATTTT

d_call: NA
clone_size: NA
j_call: TRBJ1-3
v_call: TRBV6-5
cdr3_aa: CASRPTGTGNTIYF
cdr3_nt: TGTGCCAGCAGGCCGACGGGTACTGGAAACACCATATATTTT

d_call: NA
clone_size: NA
j_call: TRBJ2-7
v_call: TRBV10-3
cdr3_aa: CAISESVRSNEQYF
cdr3_nt: TGTGCCATCAGTGAGAGCGTTAGATCGAACGAGCAGTACTTC

d_call: TRBD1
clone_size: few
j_call: TRBJ2-7
v_call: TRBV19
cdr3_aa: CASSLGRGPYEQYF
cdr3_nt: TGTGCCAGTAGTTTGGGCAGGGGGCCGTACGAGCAGTACTTC

d_call: TRBD2
clone_size: once
j_call: TRBJ2-5
v_call: TRBV7-6
cdr3_aa: CASSSTLTNRLAGGKTQYF
cdr3_nt: TGTGCCAGCAGCTCCACCCTAACAAACCGACTAGCGGGGGGAAAGACCCAGTACTTC

d_call: NA
clone_size: NA
j_call: TRBJ2-7
v_call: TRBV28
cdr3_aa: CASSHPRDSPYEQYF
cdr3_nt: TGTGCCAGCAGTCATCCCCGCGACAGCCCCTACGAGCAGTACTTC

d_call: TRBD1
clone_size: NA
j_call: TRBJ1-3
v_call: TRBV2
cdr3_aa: CASSSRGQDSGNTIYF
cdr3_nt: TGTGCCAGCAGCTCTCGGGGACAGGACTCTGGAAACACCATATATTTT

d_call: TRBD2
clone_size: NA
j_call: TRBJ2-7
v_call: TRBV6-5
cdr3_aa: CASSPGLHYEQYF
cdr3_nt: TGTGCCAGCAGTCCGGGACTACATTACGAGCAGTACTTC

d_call: TRBD2
clone_size: NA
j_call: TRBJ2-1
v_call: TRBV7-9
cdr3_aa: CASSAKWTGGRGSYEQFF
cdr3_nt: TGTGCCAGCAGCGCAAAGTGGACGGGGGGGAGGGGAAGCTATGAGCAGTTCTTC

d_call: NA
clone_size: NA
j_call: TRBJ2-7
v_call: TRBV7-9
cdr3_aa: CASSQDSYYEQYF
cdr3_nt: TGTGCCAGCAGCCAGGACAGCTACTACGAGCAGTACTTC

d_call: NA
clone_size: NA
j_call: TRBJ1-1
v_call: TRBV11-2
cdr3_aa: CASSFGGTEAFF
cdr3_nt: TGTGCCAGCAGCTTCGGGGGCACTGAAGCTTTCTTT

d_call: TRBD2
clone_size: few
j_call: TRBJ2-3
v_call: TRBV30
cdr3_aa: CAWSGIAGYTQYF
cdr3_nt: TGTGCCTGGAGTGGGATAGCGGGTTATACGCAGTATTTT

d_call: NA
clone_size: NA
j_call: TRBJ1-5
v_call: TRBV5-6
cdr3_aa: CASSLRQDNQPQHF
cdr3_nt: TGTGCCAGCAGCTTGCGACAGGACAATCAGCCCCAGCATTTT

d_call: NA
clone_size: NA
j_call: TRBJ2-3
v_call: TRBV2
cdr3_aa: CASSATPDHTQYF
cdr3_nt: TGTGCCAGCAGTGCGACTCCAGACCATACGCAGTATTTT

d_call: NA
clone_size: NA
j_call: TRBJ1-1
v_call: TRBV27
cdr3_aa: CASSALRVSGLTTEAFF
cdr3_nt: TGTGCCAGCAGTGCCCTCAGGGTAAGCGGGCTGACCACTGAAGCTTTCTTT

d_call: TRBD1
clone_size: NA
j_call: TRBJ2-1
v_call: TRBV6-1
cdr3_aa: CASSDNRGFEQFF
cdr3_nt: TGTGCCAGCAGTGATAACAGGGGTTTTGAGCAGTTCTTC

d_call: TRBD2
clone_size: NA
j_call: TRBJ2-7
v_call: TRBV5-1
cdr3_aa: CASSSSGLAGVVYEQYF
cdr3_nt: TGCGCCAGCAGCTCCTCTGGACTAGCGGGAGTCGTCTACGAGCAGTACTTC

d_call: NA
clone_size: NA
j_call: TRBJ2-7
v_call: TRBV4-1
cdr3_aa: CASSQVGNEQYF
cdr3_nt: TGCGCCAGCAGCCAAGTGGGCAACGAGCAGTACTTC

d_call: NA
clone_size: once
j_call: TRBJ1-5
v_call: TRBV2
cdr3_aa: CASSLQGGNQPQHF
cdr3_nt: TGTGCCAGCAGCCTTCAGGGAGGGAATCAGCCCCAGCATTTT

d_call: NA
clone_size: NA
j_call: TRBJ1-1
v_call: TRBV6-5
cdr3_aa: CASSYGWSGNTEAFF
cdr3_nt: TGTGCCAGCAGTTACGGTTGGTCGGGGAACACTGAAGCTTTCTTT

d_call: TRBD1
clone_size: NA
j_call: TRBJ1-2
v_call: TRBV27
cdr3_aa: CAARDRGRLYGYTF
cdr3_nt: TGTGCCGCGAGAGACAGGGGGCGCCTCTATGGCTACACCTTC

d_call: NA
clone_size: few
j_call: TRBJ2-3
v_call: TRBV2
cdr3_aa: CASRSTGTDTQYF
cdr3_nt: TGTGCCAGCAGATCGACAGGCACAGATACGCAGTATTTT

d_call: TRBD1
clone_size: NA
j_call: TRBJ1-2
v_call: TRBV27
cdr3_aa: CASSLQGDYGYTF
cdr3_nt: TGTGCCAGCAGTTTACAGGGGGACTATGGCTACACCTTC

d_call: NA
clone_size: NA
j_call: TRBJ2-7
v_call: TRBV9
cdr3_aa: CASSVVDSTYEQYF
cdr3_nt: TGTGCCAGCAGCGTGGTTGACAGCACCTACGAGCAGTACTTC

d_call: TRBD1
clone_size: NA
j_call: TRBJ1-2
v_call: TRBV10-3
cdr3_aa: CAISAGQDYGYTF
cdr3_nt: TGTGCCATCAGCGCGGGACAGGATTATGGCTACACCTTC

d_call: NA
clone_size: NA
j_call: TRBJ1-5
v_call: TRBV4-2
cdr3_aa: CASSQDSQNSNQPQHF
cdr3_nt: TGTGCCAGCAGCCAAGATAGCCAGAATAGCAATCAGCCCCAGCATTTT

d_call: NA
clone_size: NA
j_call: TRBJ2-5
v_call: TRBV4-1
cdr3_aa: CASSQGVQETQYF
cdr3_nt: TGCGCCAGCAGCCAGGGAGTCCAAGAGACCCAGTACTTC

d_call: NA
clone_size: NA
j_call: TRBJ2-5
v_call: TRBV7-9
cdr3_aa: CASSSYLTGIRIQTQYF
cdr3_nt: TGTGCCAGCAGCTCCTACCTAACAGGGATAAGGATCCAGACCCAGTACTTC

d_call: NA
clone_size: NA
j_call: TRBJ2-5
v_call: TRBV10-3
cdr3_aa: CAISESELKETQYF
cdr3_nt: TGTGCCATCAGTGAGTCGGAGTTGAAAGAGACCCAGTACTTC

d_call: TRBD2
clone_size: NA
j_call: TRBJ2-2
v_call: TRBV9
cdr3_aa: CASSELAGRGGELFF
cdr3_nt: TGTGCCAGCAGCGAACTAGCGGGACGCGGCGGGGAGCTGTTTTTT

d_call: NA
clone_size: NA
j_call: TRBJ2-5
v_call: TRBV28
cdr3_aa: CASSSAGEETQYF
cdr3_nt: TGTGCCAGCAGTTCGGCAGGGGAAGAGACCCAGTACTTC

d_call: TRBD1
clone_size: NA
j_call: TRBJ1-2
v_call: TRBV6-1
cdr3_aa: CASSNPGQGNGYTF
cdr3_nt: TGTGCCAGCTCAAACCCGGGACAGGGAAATGGCTACACCTTC

d_call: NA
clone_size: NA
j_call: TRBJ1-1
v_call: TRBV6-6
cdr3_aa: CASSYEALVSEAFF
cdr3_nt: TGTGCCAGCAGTTACGAGGCATTAGTAAGTGAAGCTTTCTTT

d_call: NA
clone_size: few
j_call: TRBJ2-7
v_call: TRBV7-9
cdr3_aa: CASSFRERYEQYF
cdr3_nt: TGTGCCAGCAGCTTCCGGGAGAGGTACGAGCAGTACTTC

d_call: NA
clone_size: NA
j_call: TRBJ1-1
v_call: TRBV7-2
cdr3_aa: CASSLVLRNTEAFF
cdr3_nt: TGTGCCAGCAGCTTAGTCCTGAGGAACACTGAAGCTTTCTTT